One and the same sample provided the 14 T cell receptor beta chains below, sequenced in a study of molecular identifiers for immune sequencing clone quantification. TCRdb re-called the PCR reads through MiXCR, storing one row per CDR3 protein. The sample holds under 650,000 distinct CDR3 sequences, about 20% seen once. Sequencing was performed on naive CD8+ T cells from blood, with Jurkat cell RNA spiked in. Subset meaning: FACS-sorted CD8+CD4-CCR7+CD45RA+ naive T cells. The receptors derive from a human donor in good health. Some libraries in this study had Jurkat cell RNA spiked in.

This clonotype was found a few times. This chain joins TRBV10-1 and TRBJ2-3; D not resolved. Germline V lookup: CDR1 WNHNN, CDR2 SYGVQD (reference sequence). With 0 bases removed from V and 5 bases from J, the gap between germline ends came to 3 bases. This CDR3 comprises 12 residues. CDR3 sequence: CASSESGDTQYF. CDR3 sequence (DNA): TGCGCCAGCAGTGAGTCGGGAGATACGCAGTATTTT.

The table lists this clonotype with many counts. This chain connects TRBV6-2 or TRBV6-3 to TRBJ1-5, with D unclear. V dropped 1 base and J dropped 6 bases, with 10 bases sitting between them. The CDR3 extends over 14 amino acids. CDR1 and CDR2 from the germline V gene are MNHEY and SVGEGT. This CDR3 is CASSYYSFGQPQHF. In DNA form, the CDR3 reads TGTGCCAGCAGTTACTATTCCTTTGGTCAGCCCCAGCATTTT.

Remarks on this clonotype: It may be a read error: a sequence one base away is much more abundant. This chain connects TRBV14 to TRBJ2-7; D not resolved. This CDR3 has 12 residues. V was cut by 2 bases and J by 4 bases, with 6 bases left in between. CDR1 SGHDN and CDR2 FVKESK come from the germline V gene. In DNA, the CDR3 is TGTGCCAGCAGCCAAATTGGTTACGAGCAGTACTTC. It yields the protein CASSQIGYEQYF.

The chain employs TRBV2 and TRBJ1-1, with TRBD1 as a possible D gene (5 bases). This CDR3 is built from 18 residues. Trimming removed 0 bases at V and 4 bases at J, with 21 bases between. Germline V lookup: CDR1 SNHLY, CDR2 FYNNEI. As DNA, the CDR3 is TGTGCCAGCAGTGAAGCCTTGGGTGTGGGGGACCCCAGCACTGAAGCTTTCTTT. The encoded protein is CASSEALGVGDPSTEAFF.

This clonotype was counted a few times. CDR3 in amino acids: CSAEPLAGDEQFF. DNA of the CDR3: TGCAGTGCTGAACCCCTAGCGGGCGATGAGCAGTTCTTC. This rearrangement joins TRBV20-1 to TRBJ2-1, with 8 bases that match TRBD2. Germline-derived CDR1 and CDR2 are DFQATT and SNEGSKA (reference sequence). V was pared by 5 bases and J by 8 bases, with 8 bases of the junction left unmatched. The CDR3 length is 13 residues.

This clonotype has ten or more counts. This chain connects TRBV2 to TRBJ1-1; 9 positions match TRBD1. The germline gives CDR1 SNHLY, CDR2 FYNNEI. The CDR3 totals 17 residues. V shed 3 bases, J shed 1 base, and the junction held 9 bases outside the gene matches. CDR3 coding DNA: TGTGCCAGCAGTGAGAACTGGGGACAGGGATCGAACACTGAAGCTTTCTTT. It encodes CASSENWGQGSNTEAFF.

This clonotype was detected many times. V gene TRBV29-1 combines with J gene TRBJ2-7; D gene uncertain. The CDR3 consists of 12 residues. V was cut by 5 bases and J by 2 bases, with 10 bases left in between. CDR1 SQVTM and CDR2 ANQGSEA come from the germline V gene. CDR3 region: CSVRGTAYEQYF. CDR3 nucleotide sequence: TGCAGCGTTCGAGGCACCGCCTACGAGCAGTACTTC.

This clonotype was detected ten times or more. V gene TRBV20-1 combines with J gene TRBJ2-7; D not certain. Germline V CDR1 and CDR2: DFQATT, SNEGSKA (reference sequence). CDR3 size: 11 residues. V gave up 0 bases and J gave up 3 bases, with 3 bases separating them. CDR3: CSARDYYEQYF. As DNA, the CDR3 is TGCAGTGCTAGAGACTACTACGAGCAGTACTTC.

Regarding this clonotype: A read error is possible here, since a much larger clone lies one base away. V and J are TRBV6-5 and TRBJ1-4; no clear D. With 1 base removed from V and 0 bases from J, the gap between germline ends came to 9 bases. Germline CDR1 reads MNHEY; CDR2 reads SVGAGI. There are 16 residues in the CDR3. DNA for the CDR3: TGTGCCAGCAGTTACTTATTAGTTGCAACTAATGAAAAACTGTTTTTT. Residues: CASSYLLVATNEKLFF.

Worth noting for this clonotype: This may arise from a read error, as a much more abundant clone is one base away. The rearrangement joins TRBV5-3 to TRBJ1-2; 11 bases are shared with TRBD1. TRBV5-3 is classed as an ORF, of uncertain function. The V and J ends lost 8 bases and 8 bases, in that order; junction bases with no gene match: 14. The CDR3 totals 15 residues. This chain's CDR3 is CASRRGDRGIEGYTF. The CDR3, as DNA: TGTGCCAGCAGGCGGGGGGACAGGGGGATTGAAGGCTACACCTTC.

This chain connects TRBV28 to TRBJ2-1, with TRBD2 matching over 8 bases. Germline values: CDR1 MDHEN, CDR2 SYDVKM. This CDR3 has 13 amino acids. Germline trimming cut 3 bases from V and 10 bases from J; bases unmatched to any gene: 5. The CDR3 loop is CASSFRLAPEQFF. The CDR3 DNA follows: TGTGCCAGCAGTTTTAGACTAGCGCCGGAGCAGTTCTTC.

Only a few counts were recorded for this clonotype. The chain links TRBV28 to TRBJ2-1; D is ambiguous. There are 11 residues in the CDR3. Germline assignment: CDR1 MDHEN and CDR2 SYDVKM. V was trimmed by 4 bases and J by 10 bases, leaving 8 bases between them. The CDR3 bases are TGTGCCAGCAGTTCAGCTGGCGAGCAGTTCTTC. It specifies CASSSAGEQFF.

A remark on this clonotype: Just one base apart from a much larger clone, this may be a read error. In DNA, the CDR3 is TGCGCCAGCAACTCCCGGGCGGACGAGCAGTACTTC. The encoded protein is CASNSRADEQYF. This chain connects TRBV5-1 to TRBJ2-7; D not resolved. The CDR3 length is 12 residues. Germline V gene sequence: CDR1 SGHRS, CDR2 YFSETQ. Trimming took 6 bases from V and 5 from J, leaving 12 bases between them.

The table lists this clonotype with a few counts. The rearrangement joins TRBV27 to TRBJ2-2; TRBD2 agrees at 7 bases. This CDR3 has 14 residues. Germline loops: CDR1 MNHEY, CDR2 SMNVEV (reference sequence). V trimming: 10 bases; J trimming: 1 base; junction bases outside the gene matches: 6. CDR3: CATKWGGNTGELFF. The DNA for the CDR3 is TGTGCCACTAAATGGGGGGGGAACACCGGGGAGCTGTTTTTT.